The text below deals with one T cell receptor (beta chain). This record belongs to a study of blood T cell repertoires in COVID-19. Germline loops: CDR1 SGHDN, CDR2 FVKESK. The CDR3 extends over 16 amino acids. V trimming: 1 base; J trimming: 6 bases; junction bases outside the gene matches: 7. The method was immunoSEQ multiplex PCR; TCRdb's version includes in-frame clones alone and lacks a portion of them. The table has approximately 100,000 clones, over 70% seen once. Sequenced: peripheral blood. The chain uses TRBV14 and TRBJ1-4; TRBD1 matches at 8 bases. This clonotype was sampled from a man aged 55 to 70 with acute or convalescent COVID-19. The CDR3 reads CASSQGLTGVDEKLFF. The CDR3 DNA follows: TGTGCCAGCAGCCAAGGGTTGACAGGGGTCGATGAAAAACTGTTTTTT.